The 19 T cell receptor beta chains below all came from one sample that was sequenced in a study of neurological immune-mediated disorders. TCRdb called the 5' RACE reads again in MiXCR, with one record for every CDR3 protein. The sample comprises 71,000 or so distinct CDR3 sequences, roughly an eighth of which are singletons, and 4.6% rests with the top ten. Time point reported: longitudinal time-point 1 (baseline). Sample: PBMCs. Receptors originate from a female donor with HTLV-1-associated myelopathy (HAM/TSP).

This clonotype appeared a single time. The J gene is TRBJ2-7, the V gene TRBV21-1. TRBV21-1 is a documented pseudogene. The CDR3 runs 19 residues. The CDR3 nucleotides are TGTGCCAGGGTAATTCGGGTTCTTACAGCCGAAACTCCAGACTACGAGCAGTACTTC. Translated: CARVIRVLTAETPDYEQYF.

This clonotype was found many times. J is TRBJ2-1 and V is TRBV29-1; unclear D gene. With 5 bases removed from V and 7 bases from J, the gap between germline ends came to 3 bases. This CDR3 has 9 residues. Looked up from germline, CDR1 is SQVTM and CDR2 is ANQGSEA. CDR3 coding DNA: TGCAGCGTTACAAATGAGCAGTTCTTC. Its protein product is CSVTNEQFF.

This clonotype was observed at least ten times. DNA of the CDR3: TGCAGTGCTAGGCCCGGGACTAGCGGGGGAAAAGAGACCCAGTACTTC. It is translated as CSARPGTSGGKETQYF. V and J are TRBV20-1 and TRBJ2-5, with 14 nucleotides matching TRBD2. Germline CDR1 is DFQATT and CDR2 is SNEGSKA (reference sequence). The J segment lost 3 bases and the V segment lost 3 bases, leaving 6 bases of the junction unmatched. This CDR3 region has 16 residues.

This clonotype was seen repeatedly, ten times or more. This rearrangement joins TRBV4-1 to TRBJ2-1; D is unresolved. Germline assignment: CDR1 MGHRA and CDR2 YSYEKL. The V end was cut by 0 bases, the J end by 12 bases, with 12 bases between. The CDR3 is 13 residues long. The CDR3 DNA is TGCGCCAGCAGCCAAGATCATAACAGCCTGCAGTTCTTC. Translated, it gives CASSQDHNSLQFF.

The rearrangement uses TRBV6-6 and TRBJ2-7; TRBD1 is a possible D gene (5 bases). The CDR3 spans 13 residues. V shed 5 bases and J shed 3 bases, with 11 bases lying between them. Germline values: CDR1 MNHNY, CDR2 SVGAGI (reference sequence). CDR3: CASSRQTFYEQYF. CDR3 coding DNA: TGTGCCAGCAGTCGACAGACATTCTACGAGCAGTACTTC.

The chain uses TRBV4-3 and TRBJ2-1, with D possibly TRBD2 on 6 matching bases. CDR1 is LGHNA and CDR2 is YSLEER in the germline V gene. The CDR3 runs 17 residues. The germline V and J ends were trimmed by 1 base and 1 base, with 14 bases remaining between them. CDR3 protein: CASSQAFGGISYNEQFF. The CDR3, as DNA: TGCGCCAGCAGCCAAGCGTTTGGAGGGATTTCCTACAATGAGCAGTTCTTC.

This clonotype was observed many times. The chain is built from TRBV5-1 and TRBJ2-7; 8 bases are shared with TRBD1. CDR3 length: 14 amino acids. Germline V gives CDR1 SGHRS, CDR2 YFSETQ. The trim removed 4 bases at V and 0 bases at J, leaving 3 bases unmatched. CDR3: CASSPGTGSYEQYF. The CDR3 bases are TGCGCCAGCAGCCCGGGGACAGGCTCCTACGAGCAGTACTTC. The complete variable domain, with remaining parts taken from reference TRBV5-1 and TRBJ2-7, reads KAGVTQTPRYLIKTRGQQVTLSCSPISGHRSVSWYQQTPGQGLQFLFEYFSETQRNKGNFPGRFSGRQFSNSRSEMNVSTLELGDSALYLCASSPGTGSYEQYFGPGTRLTVT.

There are many counts of this clonotype. This chain uses TRBV24-1 with TRBJ2-3; D is tentatively TRBD1 or TRBD2 (5 bases each). CDR1 KGHDR and CDR2 SFDVKD come from the germline V gene. Trimming cost V 3 bases and J 4 bases, with 16 bases left between them. The CDR3 contains 16 residues. This CDR3 reads CATSDLGRDRADTQYF. The CDR3 DNA is TGTGCCACCAGTGATCTAGGACGGGACCGTGCAGATACGCAGTATTTT.

At least ten counts were recorded for this clonotype. The chain joins TRBV7-9 to TRBJ1-1, with a possible D match to TRBD1 (5 bases). Germline loops: CDR1 SEHNR, CDR2 FQNEAQ (reference sequence). V dropped 7 bases and J dropped 4 bases, with 13 bases sitting between them. The CDR3 spans 13 residues. The CDR3 protein is CASTSGSRTEAFF. The CDR3 DNA sequence: TGTGCCAGCACATCAGGGTCCCGCACTGAAGCTTTCTTT.

This CDR3 is CASSLGLVEKLFF. The CDR3 DNA sequence: TGTGCCAGCAGTTTAGGTCTGGTTGAAAAACTGTTTTTT. This rearrangement joins TRBV12-3 or TRBV12-4 to TRBJ1-4; D remains unclear. This CDR3 has 13 amino acids. Trimming pared 1 base from V and 7 bases from J, leaving 7 bases between.

At least ten counts were recorded for this clonotype. The chain joins TRBV10-3 to TRBJ2-2, with TRBD1 matching over 10 bases. The V gene end was trimmed by 10 bases and the J gene end by 5 bases; junction bases not matched to a gene: 19. Germline V CDR1 and CDR2: ENHRY, SYGVKD. The CDR3 loop spans 18 amino acids. The CDR3 spells CATDPGQGTLGGTGELFF. As DNA, the CDR3 is TGTGCCACCGACCCGGGACAGGGGACCTTAGGGGGGACCGGGGAGCTGTTTTTT.

This clonotype was recorded at least ten times. The V and J genes are TRBV3-1 and TRBJ2-3; D is ambiguous. V was cut by 1 base and J by 8 bases, with 13 bases left in between. Germline V lookup: CDR1 LGHDT, CDR2 YNNKEL (reference sequence). This CDR3 region has 14 residues. The CDR3 nucleotides read TGTGCCAGCAGCCAAGGAAGCAGGCTTGGTACGCAGTATTTT. Its protein is CASSQGSRLGTQYF.

This clonotype was recorded at least ten times. The rearrangement uses TRBV4-1 and TRBJ2-6; D may correspond to TRBD1 or TRBD2 (6 bases each). Germline lookup yields CDR1 MGHRA and CDR2 YSYEKL. The CDR3 runs to 18 residues. V gave up 3 bases and J gave up 4 bases, with 19 bases separating them. The CDR3 DNA is TGCGCCAGCAGCCACTTAGTCACGGGGGCTCGGGGGGCCAACGTCCTGACTTTC. As protein: CASSHLVTGARGANVLTF.

This clonotype was detected many times. V usage is TRBV28 and J usage is TRBJ2-5; 7 bases are a match to TRBD2. The CDR3 consists of 14 residues. Trimming cost V 6 bases and J 2 bases; bases outside gene matches: 6. Germline-derived CDR1 and CDR2 are MDHEN and SYDVKM. CDR3 sequence reads: CASSPGGGQETQYF. The CDR3 region has the DNA TGTGCCAGCAGCCCCGGGGGAGGGCAAGAGACCCAGTACTTC. Full variable domain (missing parts from reference TRBV28 and TRBJ2-5): DVKVTQSSRYLVKRTGEKVFLECVQDMDHENMFWYRQDPGLGLRLIYFSYDVKMKEKGDIPEGYSVSREKKERFSLILESASTNQTSMYLCASSPGGGQETQYFGPGTRLLVL.

This clonotype has at least ten counts. The chain couples TRBV6-1 to TRBJ1-1, with D possibly being TRBD1 (5 bases). CDR3 length: 16 amino acids. V gave up 4 bases and J gave up 3 bases, with 18 bases separating them. CDR1 is MNHNS and CDR2 is SASEGT in the germline V gene. The CDR3 loop reads CASSGGWAGTDTEAFF. DNA for the CDR3: TGTGCCAGCAGTGGAGGGTGGGCAGGGACGGACACTGAAGCTTTCTTT.

This clonotype was detected many times. This rearrangement joins TRBV2 to TRBJ1-4; 7 nucleotides match TRBD1. The trim removed 6 bases at V and 3 bases at J, leaving 16 bases unmatched. The germline V gene has CDR1 SNHLY and CDR2 FYNNEI. The CDR3 runs to 18 residues. CDR3 coding DNA: TGTGCCAGCAGCTACAGGGGATCTTCCCTCGGAGCTAATGAAAAACTGTTTTTT. Translating it yields CASSYRGSSLGANEKLFF.

Concerning this clonotype: Its ends do not fully match the called genes, so a read error is possible. The rearrangement links TRBV28 to TRBJ2-1, with TRBD2 identical over 13 bases. CDR1 is MDHEN and CDR2 is SYDVKM in the germline V gene. This CDR3 spans 15 amino acids. The CDR3 here is CASSLGLAGANDQFF. The CDR3 DNA follows: TGTGCCAGCAGTCTCGGACTAGCGGGGGCCAATGATCAGTTCTTC.

There are many counts of this clonotype. This chain links TRBV6-1 with TRBJ1-2; D remains ambiguous. Between the trimmed V and J ends, which lost 0 bases and 7 bases, there was a span of 12 bases. The CDR3 sequence is 14 residues long. CDR1 MNHNS and CDR2 SASEGT come from the germline V gene. CDR3 coding DNA: TGTGCCAGCAGTGAAGCGCTTCGGGGTGCTGGCTACACCTTC. Amino acid sequence: CASSEALRGAGYTF.

This clonotype turned up a few times. The J gene is TRBJ2-4, the V gene TRBV2, with 9 bases matching TRBD2. From germline, CDR1 is SNHLY and CDR2 FYNNEI. The V and J ends lost 3 bases and 8 bases, in that order; junction bases with no gene match: 5. This CDR3 comprises 14 residues. CDR3 loop: CASSDPQRGDIQYF. In DNA form, the CDR3 reads TGTGCCAGCAGTGACCCCCAGCGGGGGGACATTCAGTACTTC.